This TCR beta chain was found in a study of CD4 T cell repertoires in COVID-19 (dated by TCRdb to 2020 to 2023). About the investigation overall: To analyze cross-reactivity, CFSE-low cells were expanded with IL-2 for around ten days and then labeled again and restimulated with spike proteins from other coronaviruses. Subset-level TCR Vbeta repertoire analysis of SARS-CoV-2-reactive T cells was performed in a few recovered individuals. The study characterized naturally processed CD4+ T cell responses to SARS-CoV-2 spike and nucleoprotein in COVID-19-recovered individuals, using TCR Vbeta sequencing to assess clonal composition.

Overall study results and their limits: Consistent with cross-reactivity, between 7 and 25% of SARS-CoV-2 clonotypes also showed up in secondary cultures stimulated with SARS-CoV and/or HKU1 spike. Two or all three memory subsets shared several of the most expanded SARS-CoV-2-reactive clonotypes, which suggests intraclonal diversification.

In the germline V gene (reference sequence), CDR1 corresponds to SGHKS and CDR2 to YYEKEE. The CDR3, from cysteine to phenylalanine, totals 15 residues. Just the 45-base CDR3 DNA is kept, in frame starting at base 1. The junction shows trimming of 2 bases on V and 6 bases on J, plus 14 bases between the germline ends. Uncultured memory T cell samples were sequenced directly after ex vivo isolation. CD4+ total memory, central memory, effector memory and circulating T follicular helper cells were isolated from peripheral blood mononuclear cells. Concerning this clone itself: The antigen it binds to is not known. Base quality data are lacking; no much larger clone is found one base away.

Library creation used the immunoSEQ multiplex PCR assay. As for the authors' bioinformatics: Repertoire overlap between subsets was quantified using the Chao-Jaccard similarity index and counts of shared clonotypes. This immuneACCESS table, as held by TCRdb, lists in-frame sequences with V and J called but not all clones. Of the missing ones, under half trace to an unresolved V gene in checked studies; the others have no known cause. V and J calls and clone size are as listed in that table; D and trimming were resolved from the DNA. The sample table shows 7,000 to 8,500 clones, and around four fifths are seen once. Approximately 2.3% of the sample comes from the top ten.

The chain is assembled from TRBV5-5 and TRBJ2-2; possibly the D gene is TRBD1, per 5 matching bases. Sequencing was performed on effector memory CD4+ T cells from blood, taken before the COVID-19 pandemic. In the paper's terms, the cell subset or site label means: CD4+ T effector memory cells. This sequence originates from a human donor who had COVID-19. The sequenced DNA is TGTGCCAGCAGCTTCCAACAGGTACAGGCCGGGGAGCTGTTTTTT. It translates to CASSFQQVQAGELFF.